The rows below give T cell receptor beta chains drawn from one sample of a study of shared clonotypes between healthy human individuals. Measured with immunoSEQ multiplex PCR; TCRdb has only the in-frame clones, and not every one. The sample carries more than 400,000 clones, 65% to 85% recorded once. The specimen was PBMCs. The origin of the receptors is a middle-aged woman in good health. Some clones in this sample may be carry-over from other donors' samples. Both conserved end residues are part of each CDR3. D genes are given only for firm matches. Size tells how often a clone was seen (once, few, many) or the class of an expanded clone, and some rows leave it out.

v_gene: TRBV13
abundance: NA
j_gene: TRBJ2-3
d_gene: TRBD2
CDR3nt: TGTGCCAGCAGCGGGACTAGTGCGCAGTATTTT
CDR3aa: CASSGTSAQYF

v_gene: TRBV15
abundance: NA
j_gene: TRBJ2-1
d_gene: NA
CDR3nt: TGTGCCACCAGCAGATCTCGGGGTAGCGTGGTTAATGAGCAGTTCTTC
CDR3aa: CATSRSRGSVVNEQFF

v_gene: TRBV2
abundance: once
j_gene: TRBJ2-1
d_gene: NA
CDR3nt: TGTGCCAGCAGGGGTGGGTCAAGGGGCAATGAGCAGTTCTTC
CDR3aa: CASRGGSRGNEQFF

v_gene: TRBV6-1
abundance: NA
j_gene: TRBJ2-5
d_gene: TRBD2
CDR3nt: TGTGCCAGCAGTGCCCGGACTAGTCTACCCCACGCCCAGTACTTC
CDR3aa: CASSARTSLPHAQYF

v_gene: TRBV28
abundance: once
j_gene: TRBJ1-4
d_gene: NA
CDR3nt: TGTGCCACAACACCAGGGCCAACTAATGAAAAACTGTTTTTT
CDR3aa: CATTPGPTNEKLFF

v_gene: TRBV11-2
abundance: few
j_gene: TRBJ2-5
d_gene: NA
CDR3nt: TGTGCCAGCAGCCTCCGCGGTAGCGGCCAAGAGACCCAGTACTTC
CDR3aa: CASSLRGSGQETQYF

v_gene: TRBV5-1
abundance: NA
j_gene: TRBJ2-7
d_gene: TRBD2
CDR3nt: TGCGCCAGCAGTTGGGAGGGCTCGATCGAGCAGTACTTC
CDR3aa: CASSWEGSIEQYF

v_gene: TRBV11-1
abundance: NA
j_gene: TRBJ1-5
d_gene: NA
CDR3nt: TGTGCCAGTCAACCCCTCCCCAGAAATCAGCCCCAGCATTTT
CDR3aa: CASQPLPRNQPQHF

v_gene: TRBV5-5
abundance: NA
j_gene: TRBJ2-2
d_gene: TRBD1
CDR3nt: TGTGCCAGCAGCTTGAAGACAGGGGGCCTCACCGGGGAGCTGTTTTTT
CDR3aa: CASSLKTGGLTGELFF

v_gene: TRBV9
abundance: NA
j_gene: TRBJ1-2
d_gene: NA
CDR3nt: TGTGCCAGCAGCGACAGGGAAAACTATGGCTACACCTTC
CDR3aa: CASSDRENYGYTF

v_gene: TRBV5-4
abundance: NA
j_gene: TRBJ2-7
d_gene: NA
CDR3nt: TGTGCCAGCAGCCCCGGGGGACTCAAACCGTACGAGCAGTACTTC
CDR3aa: CASSPGGLKPYEQYF

v_gene: TRBV5-1
abundance: NA
j_gene: TRBJ2-1
d_gene: NA
CDR3nt: TGCGCCAGCAGCTTGGCCGGGGCGGGTGAGCAGTTCTTC
CDR3aa: CASSLAGAGEQFF

v_gene: TRBV7-2
abundance: many
j_gene: TRBJ2-2
d_gene: NA
CDR3nt: TGTGCCAGCAGGGTAAAAACAGGGCAGGACACCGGGGAGCTGTTTTTT
CDR3aa: CASRVKTGQDTGELFF

v_gene: TRBV19
abundance: NA
j_gene: TRBJ2-7
d_gene: NA
CDR3nt: TGTGCCAGTAGTATAGACTCAACCTACGAGCAGTACTTC
CDR3aa: CASSIDSTYEQYF

v_gene: TRBV30
abundance: many
j_gene: TRBJ1-1
d_gene: NA
CDR3nt: TGTGCCTTTCAGCCGAACACTGAAGCTTTCTTT
CDR3aa: CAFQPNTEAFF

v_gene: TRBV27
abundance: NA
j_gene: TRBJ1-2
d_gene: TRBD1
CDR3nt: TGTGCCAGCAGTTTTTTAGACAGGGGGCTAGGCTATGGCTACACCTTC
CDR3aa: CASSFLDRGLGYGYTF

v_gene: TRBV7-6
abundance: few
j_gene: TRBJ2-3
d_gene: NA
CDR3nt: TGTGCCAGCAGCTTAGGGCAGGGAGGAACAGATACGCAGTATTTT
CDR3aa: CASSLGQGGTDTQYF

v_gene: TRBV11-1
abundance: NA
j_gene: TRBJ2-7
d_gene: TRBD2
CDR3nt: TGTGCCAGCAGCTTGGAGCGGGAGTCGGGGGAGCAGTACTTC
CDR3aa: CASSLERESGEQYF

v_gene: TRBV5-4
abundance: NA
j_gene: TRBJ1-3
d_gene: NA
CDR3nt: TGTGCCAGCAGCCCGGACAGCTCTGGAAACACCATATATTTT
CDR3aa: CASSPDSSGNTIYF

v_gene: TRBV29-1
abundance: NA
j_gene: TRBJ2-7
d_gene: TRBD1
CDR3nt: TGCAGCGTTGAAAAAAGGGGACAGGGCAGCTCCTACGAGCAGTACTTC
CDR3aa: CSVEKRGQGSSYEQYF

v_gene: TRBV6-5
abundance: NA
j_gene: TRBJ2-1
d_gene: NA
CDR3nt: TGTGCCAGCAGACCGGACCGGGGACTCTTCAATGAGCAGTTCTTC
CDR3aa: CASRPDRGLFNEQFF

v_gene: TRBV5-1
abundance: NA
j_gene: TRBJ1-1
d_gene: NA
CDR3nt: TGCGCCAGCGCCTGGGGGCCCCGAGCACTGAACACTGAAGCTTTCTTT
CDR3aa: CASAWGPRALNTEAFF

v_gene: TRBV29-1
abundance: few
j_gene: TRBJ2-1
d_gene: TRBD1
CDR3nt: TGCAGCGCTGGACAGGGGGCCTACAATGAGCAGTTCTTC
CDR3aa: CSAGQGAYNEQFF

v_gene: TRBV19
abundance: NA
j_gene: TRBJ2-5
d_gene: TRBD2
CDR3nt: TGTGCCAGTAGTATCTCTCCCGGGACTAGCACTTTGGAGACCCAGTACTTC
CDR3aa: CASSISPGTSTLETQYF

v_gene: TRBV6-6
abundance: once
j_gene: TRBJ2-6
d_gene: NA
CDR3nt: TGTGCCAGCAGTTATGGGGTCAGCTCTGGGGCCAACGTCCTGACTTTC
CDR3aa: CASSYGVSSGANVLTF

v_gene: TRBV5-6
abundance: NA
j_gene: TRBJ1-1
d_gene: NA
CDR3nt: TGTGCCAGCAGCTTGGGAACCCTTGAAGCTTTCTTT
CDR3aa: CASSLGTLEAFF

v_gene: TRBV2
abundance: NA
j_gene: TRBJ1-2
d_gene: NA
CDR3nt: TGTGCCAGCAGTGTCTCAAAATATGGGAGCGGCTATGGCTACACCTTC
CDR3aa: CASSVSKYGSGYGYTF

v_gene: TRBV29-1
abundance: NA
j_gene: TRBJ2-3
d_gene: TRBD1
CDR3nt: TGCAGCGTGGCACAGGGGACGGGAGATACGCAGTATTTT
CDR3aa: CSVAQGTGDTQYF

v_gene: TRBV30
abundance: NA
j_gene: TRBJ2-5
d_gene: NA
CDR3nt: TGTGCCTGGAACAGAGTCCTTCAAGAGACCCAGTACTTC
CDR3aa: CAWNRVLQETQYF

v_gene: TRBV28
abundance: few
j_gene: TRBJ1-1
d_gene: NA
CDR3nt: TGTGCCAGCAGTCCCTTAGTGGGCACGAACACTGAAGCTTTCTTT
CDR3aa: CASSPLVGTNTEAFF

v_gene: TRBV7-3
abundance: NA
j_gene: TRBJ1-1
d_gene: NA
CDR3nt: TGTGCCAGCAGCTTAATGGGGCCGGGGTTAATTCAATCGGTACGCACTGAAGCTTTCTTT
CDR3aa: CASSLMGPGLIQSVRTEAFF

v_gene: TRBV4-2
abundance: NA
j_gene: TRBJ1-4
d_gene: NA
CDR3nt: TGTGCCAGCAGCCTCAGGGAAGGAGATGAAAAACTGTTTTTT
CDR3aa: CASSLREGDEKLFF

v_gene: TRBV28
abundance: few
j_gene: TRBJ1-2
d_gene: NA
CDR3nt: TGTGCCAGCAGTCCCGGCGGAGGTGAGGTTTATGGCTACACCTTC
CDR3aa: CASSPGGGEVYGYTF

v_gene: TRBV7-6
abundance: few
j_gene: TRBJ2-2
d_gene: NA
CDR3nt: TGTGCCAGCGGGGTTGCCGGGGAGCTGTTTTTT
CDR3aa: CASGVAGELFF

v_gene: TRBV28
abundance: NA
j_gene: TRBJ2-2
d_gene: NA
CDR3nt: TGTGCCAGCAGTTTATTGCGGGGTCCCGGGGAGCTGTTTTTT
CDR3aa: CASSLLRGPGELFF

v_gene: TRBV28
abundance: NA
j_gene: TRBJ1-2
d_gene: NA
CDR3nt: TGTGCCAGCAGTTTTTCGTCGACGGGCAGAGGTGGCTACACCTTC
CDR3aa: CASSFSSTGRGGYTF

v_gene: TRBV28
abundance: NA
j_gene: TRBJ2-1
d_gene: TRBD2
CDR3nt: TGTGCCAGCAGTTCCCCAGCGGGAGAGCCCCGAAATGAGCAGTTCTTC
CDR3aa: CASSSPAGEPRNEQFF

v_gene: TRBV29-1
abundance: NA
j_gene: TRBJ2-1
d_gene: NA
CDR3nt: TGCAGCGTTGAAGAGCTGTACAATGAGCAGTTCTTC
CDR3aa: CSVEELYNEQFF

v_gene: TRBV2
abundance: once
j_gene: TRBJ2-7
d_gene: NA
CDR3nt: TGTGCCAGCAGTCCATTCTACTACGAGCAGTACTTC
CDR3aa: CASSPFYYEQYF

v_gene: TRBV18
abundance: NA
j_gene: TRBJ2-5
d_gene: TRBD1
CDR3nt: TGTGCCAGCTCAAGGACAGGGGGCCTCCAAGAGACCCAGTACTTC
CDR3aa: CASSRTGGLQETQYF

v_gene: TRBV2
abundance: few
j_gene: TRBJ2-5
d_gene: NA
CDR3nt: TGTGCCAGTACCAAGATCCGGGAGGAGACCCAGTACTTC
CDR3aa: CASTKIREETQYF

v_gene: TRBV5-4
abundance: once
j_gene: TRBJ1-4
d_gene: TRBD1
CDR3nt: TGTGCCAGCAGCTCGACAGGGAAGACAACTAATGAAAAACTGTTTTTT
CDR3aa: CASSSTGKTTNEKLFF